A single T cell receptor (beta chain) is shown here with its context. In the study's own analysis: Quantification of nucleated cells was approximated via reference gene primer amplification. Assay: immunoSEQ multiplex PCR; the TCRdb copy retains only in-frame clones and omits some. V, J and clone size are those of that table, while D and trimming were read from the DNA. The repertoire holds 61,000 or so clones, with more than 60% as singletons. The data stem from a study of blood T cell repertoires in COVID-19. V lost 5 bases and J 2 bases, leaving 13 bases between the germline ends. This CDR3 has 16 amino acids. The germline V gene encodes CDR1 SNHLY and CDR2 FYNNEI.

The chain joins TRBV2 to TRBJ2-6, with a possible D match to TRBD1 (7 bases). The source material was peripheral blood. The origin of this receptor is a woman aged 65 to 85 with acute or convalescent COVID-19. CDR3: CASSYRGGAGANVLTF. The CDR3 bases are TGTGCCAGCAGTTACAGGGGAGGCGCTGGGGCCAACGTCCTGACTTTC.